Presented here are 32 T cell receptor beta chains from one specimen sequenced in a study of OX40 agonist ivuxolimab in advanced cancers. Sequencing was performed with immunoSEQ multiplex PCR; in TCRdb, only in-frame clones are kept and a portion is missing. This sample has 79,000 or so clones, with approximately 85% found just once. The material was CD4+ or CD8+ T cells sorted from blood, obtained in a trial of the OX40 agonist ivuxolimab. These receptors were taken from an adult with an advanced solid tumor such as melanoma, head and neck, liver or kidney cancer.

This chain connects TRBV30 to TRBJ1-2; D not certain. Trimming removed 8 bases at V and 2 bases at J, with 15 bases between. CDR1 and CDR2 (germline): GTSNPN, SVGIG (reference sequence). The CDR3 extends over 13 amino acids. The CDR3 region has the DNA TGTGCCGGCCTCGCCCCAGGCAACTATGGCTACACCTTC. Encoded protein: CAGLAPGNYGYTF.

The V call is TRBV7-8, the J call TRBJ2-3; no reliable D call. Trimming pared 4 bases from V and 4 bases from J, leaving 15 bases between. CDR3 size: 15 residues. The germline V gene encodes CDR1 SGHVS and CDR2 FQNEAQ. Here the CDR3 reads CASSSASPVSDTQYF. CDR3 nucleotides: TGTGCCAGCAGCTCCGCCTCGCCGGTGTCAGATACGCAGTATTTT.

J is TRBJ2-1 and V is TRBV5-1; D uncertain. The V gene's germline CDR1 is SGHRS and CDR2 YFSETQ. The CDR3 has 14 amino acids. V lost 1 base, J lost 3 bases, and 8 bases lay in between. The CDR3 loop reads CASSLTAFYNEQFF. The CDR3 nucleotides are TGCGCCAGCAGCTTGACAGCGTTCTACAATGAGCAGTTCTTC.

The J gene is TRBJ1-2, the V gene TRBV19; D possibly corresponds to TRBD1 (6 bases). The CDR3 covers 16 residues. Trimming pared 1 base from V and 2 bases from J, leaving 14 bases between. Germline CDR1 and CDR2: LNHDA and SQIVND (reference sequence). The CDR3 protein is CASSIGGTGLNYGYTF. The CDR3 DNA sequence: TGTGCCAGTAGTATAGGGGGCACAGGGTTAAACTATGGCTACACCTTC. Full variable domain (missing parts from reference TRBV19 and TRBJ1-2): DGGITQSPKYLFRKEGQNVTLSCEQNLNHDAMYWYRQDPGQGLRLIYYSQIVNDFQKGDIAEGYSVSREKKESFPLTVTSAQKNPTAFYLCASSIGGTGLNYGYTFGSGTRLTVV.

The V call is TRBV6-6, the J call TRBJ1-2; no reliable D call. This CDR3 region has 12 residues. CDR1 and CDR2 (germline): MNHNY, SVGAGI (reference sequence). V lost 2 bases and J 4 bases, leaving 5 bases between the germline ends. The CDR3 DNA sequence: TGTGCCAGCAGTTACCTCAGCTATGGCTACACCTTC. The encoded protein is CASSYLSYGYTF.

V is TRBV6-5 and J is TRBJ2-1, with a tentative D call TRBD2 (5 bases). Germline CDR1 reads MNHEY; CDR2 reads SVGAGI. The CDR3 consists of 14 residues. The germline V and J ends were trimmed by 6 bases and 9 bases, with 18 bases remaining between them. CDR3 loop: CASSALQTTIEQFF. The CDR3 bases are TGTGCCAGCAGCGCTCTACAGACTACAATTGAGCAGTTCTTC.

The CDR3 sequence: CASSLGAGHLTRTDTQYF. CDR3 nucleotides: TGTGCCAGCAGCTTAGGCGCGGGGCACCTAACACGCACAGATACGCAGTATTTT. The chain is built from TRBV7-8 and TRBJ2-3; possible D gene TRBD2, 6 bases. The V end was cut by 1 base, the J end by 1 base, with 18 bases between. Germline CDR1 SGHVS, CDR2 FQNEAQ. The CDR3 sequence is 18 residues long.

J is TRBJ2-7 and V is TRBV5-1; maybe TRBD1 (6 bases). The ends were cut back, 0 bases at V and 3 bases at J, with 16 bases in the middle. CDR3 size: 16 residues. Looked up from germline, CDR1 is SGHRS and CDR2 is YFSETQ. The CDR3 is CASSLEGVPILYEQYF. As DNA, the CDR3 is TGCGCCAGCAGCTTGGAGGGGGTACCCATTCTCTACGAGCAGTACTTC.

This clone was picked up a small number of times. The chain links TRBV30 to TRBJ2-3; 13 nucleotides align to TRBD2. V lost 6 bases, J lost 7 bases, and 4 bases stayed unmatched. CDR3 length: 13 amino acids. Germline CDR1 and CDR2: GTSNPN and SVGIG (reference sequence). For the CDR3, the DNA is TGTGCCTGTACTAGCGGGGGGGCCCATACGCAGTATTTT. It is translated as CACTSGGAHTQYF.

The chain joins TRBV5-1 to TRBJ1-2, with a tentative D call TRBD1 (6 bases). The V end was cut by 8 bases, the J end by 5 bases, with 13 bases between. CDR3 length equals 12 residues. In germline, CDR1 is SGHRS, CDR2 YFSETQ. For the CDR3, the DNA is TGCGCCAGTCGTCAGGGGAATTATGGCTACACCTTC. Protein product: CASRQGNYGYTF.

The CDR3 reads CASSLASDTYYEQYF. CDR3 DNA sequence: TGTGCCAGCAGCTTAGCGTCGGACACTTACTACGAGCAGTACTTC. This chain joins TRBV7-6 and TRBJ2-7, with a possible D match to TRBD1 (5 bases). V was shortened by 0 bases and J by 3 bases, with 12 bases between the two germline ends. CDR3 size: 15 residues. Germline V gene sequence: CDR1 SGHVS, CDR2 FNYEAQ.

CDR3 sequence: CASSEGGLRSSYNEQFF. CDR3 DNA: TGTGCCAGCAGTGAAGGGGGCCTCCGGAGCTCCTACAATGAGCAGTTCTTC. This chain connects TRBV6-1 to TRBJ2-1; the D gene is possibly TRBD1 (5 bases). Germline values: CDR1 MNHNS, CDR2 SASEGT. V shed 1 base and J shed 0 bases, with 13 bases lying between them. CDR3 length: 17 residues.

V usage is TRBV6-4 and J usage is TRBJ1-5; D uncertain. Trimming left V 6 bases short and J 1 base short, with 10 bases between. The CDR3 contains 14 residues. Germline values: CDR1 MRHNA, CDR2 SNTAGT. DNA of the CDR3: TGTGCCAGCAGCGGGCCTCGCAGCAATCAGCCCCAGCATTTT. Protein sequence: CASSGPRSNQPQHF.

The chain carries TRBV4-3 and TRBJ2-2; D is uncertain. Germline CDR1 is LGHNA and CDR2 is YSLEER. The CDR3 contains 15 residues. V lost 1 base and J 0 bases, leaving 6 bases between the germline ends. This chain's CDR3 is CASSQAESNTGELFF. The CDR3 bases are TGCGCCAGCAGCCAAGCAGAATCGAACACCGGGGAGCTGTTTTTT.

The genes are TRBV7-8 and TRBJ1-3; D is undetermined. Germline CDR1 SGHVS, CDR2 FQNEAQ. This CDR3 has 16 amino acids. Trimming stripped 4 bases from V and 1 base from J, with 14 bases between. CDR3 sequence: CASSSGRISSGNTIYF. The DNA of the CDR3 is TGTGCCAGCAGCTCCGGACGGATATCATCTGGAAACACCATATATTTT.

The CDR3: CASSSPTGGNQPQHF. CDR3 in DNA: TGTGCCAGCAGTTCCCCGACAGGGGGCAATCAGCCCCAGCATTTT. The chain uses TRBV28 and TRBJ1-5; 8 bases fit TRBD1. Per the germline V gene, CDR1 is MDHEN and CDR2 is SYDVKM. This CDR3 comprises 15 residues. The trim removed 4 bases at V and 2 bases at J, leaving 4 bases unmatched.

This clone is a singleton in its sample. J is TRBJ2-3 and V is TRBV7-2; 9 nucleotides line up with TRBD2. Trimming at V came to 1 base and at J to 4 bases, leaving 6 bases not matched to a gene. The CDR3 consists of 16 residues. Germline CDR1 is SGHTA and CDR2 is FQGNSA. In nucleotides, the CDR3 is TGTGCCAGCAGCTTAGTTCCAGCGGGGGGCCCAGATACGCAGTATTTT. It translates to CASSLVPAGGPDTQYF.

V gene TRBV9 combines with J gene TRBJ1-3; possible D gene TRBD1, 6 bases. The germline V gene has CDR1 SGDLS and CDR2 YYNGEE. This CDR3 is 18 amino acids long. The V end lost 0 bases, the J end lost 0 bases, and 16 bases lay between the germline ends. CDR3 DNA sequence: TGTGCCAGCAGCGTAGCTTCCGCAGGGGCCTACTCTGGAAACACCATATATTTT. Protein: CASSVASAGAYSGNTIYF.

This CDR3 is CASRGSTDTQYF. CDR3 coding DNA: TGTGCCAGCAGGGGCTCCACAGATACGCAGTATTTT. The chain is built from TRBV7-6 and TRBJ2-3; no reliable D call. The length of the CDR3 is 12 residues. The ends were cut back, 6 bases at V and 2 bases at J, with 6 bases in the middle. Germline-derived CDR1 and CDR2 are SGHVS and FNYEAQ.

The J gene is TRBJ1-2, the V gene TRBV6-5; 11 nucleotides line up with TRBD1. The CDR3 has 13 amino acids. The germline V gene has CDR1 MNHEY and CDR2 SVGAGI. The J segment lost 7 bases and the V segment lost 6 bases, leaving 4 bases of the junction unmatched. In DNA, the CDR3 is TGTGCCAGCAGCGGGGACAGGGGGTTTGGCTACACCTTC. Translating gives CASSGDRGFGYTF.

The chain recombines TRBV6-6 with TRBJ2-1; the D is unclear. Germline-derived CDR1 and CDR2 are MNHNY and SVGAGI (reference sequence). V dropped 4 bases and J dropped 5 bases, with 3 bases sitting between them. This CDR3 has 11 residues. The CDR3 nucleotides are TGTGCCAGCAGTTCTAACAATGAGCAGTTCTTC. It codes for CASSSNNEQFF.

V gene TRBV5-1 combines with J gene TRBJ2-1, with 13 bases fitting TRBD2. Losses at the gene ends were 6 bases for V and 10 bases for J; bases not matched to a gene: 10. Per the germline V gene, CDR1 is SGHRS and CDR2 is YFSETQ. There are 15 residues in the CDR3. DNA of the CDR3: TGCGCCAGCACCGGACTAGCGGGGGTGGGCGGGGAGCAGTTCTTC. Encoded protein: CASTGLAGVGGEQFF. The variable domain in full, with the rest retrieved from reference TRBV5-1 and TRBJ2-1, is KAGVTQTPRYLIKTRGQQVTLSCSPISGHRSVSWYQQTPGQGLQFLFEYFSETQRNKGNFPGRFSGRQFSNSRSEMNVSTLELGDSALYLCASTGLAGVGGEQFFGPGTRLTVL.

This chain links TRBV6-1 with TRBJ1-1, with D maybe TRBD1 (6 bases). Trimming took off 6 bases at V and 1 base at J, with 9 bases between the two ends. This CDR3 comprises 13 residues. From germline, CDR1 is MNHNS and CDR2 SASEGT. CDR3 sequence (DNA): TGTGCCAGCAGCGAGACAGGGAACACTGAAGCTTTCTTT. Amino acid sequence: CASSETGNTEAFF.

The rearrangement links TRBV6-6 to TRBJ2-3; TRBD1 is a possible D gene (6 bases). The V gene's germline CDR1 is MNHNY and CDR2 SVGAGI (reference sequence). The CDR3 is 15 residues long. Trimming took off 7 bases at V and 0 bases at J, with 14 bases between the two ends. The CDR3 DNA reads TGTGCCAGCAACACCGGACAGATTAGCACAGATACGCAGTATTTT. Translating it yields CASNTGQISTDTQYF.

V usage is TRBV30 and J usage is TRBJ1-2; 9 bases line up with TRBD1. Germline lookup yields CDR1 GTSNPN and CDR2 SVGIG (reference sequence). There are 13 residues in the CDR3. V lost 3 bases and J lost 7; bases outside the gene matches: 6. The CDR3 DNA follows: TGTGCCTGGAGGGGACAGGGAGCGGGTGGCTACACCTTC. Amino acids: CAWRGQGAGGYTF.

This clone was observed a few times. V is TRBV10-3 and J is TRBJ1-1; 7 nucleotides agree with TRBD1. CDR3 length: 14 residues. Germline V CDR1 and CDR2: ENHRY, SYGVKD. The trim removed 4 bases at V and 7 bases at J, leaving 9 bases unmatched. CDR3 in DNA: TGTGCCATCAGTGGAACACAGGGGAGGGATGAAGCTTTCTTT. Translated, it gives CAISGTQGRDEAFF.

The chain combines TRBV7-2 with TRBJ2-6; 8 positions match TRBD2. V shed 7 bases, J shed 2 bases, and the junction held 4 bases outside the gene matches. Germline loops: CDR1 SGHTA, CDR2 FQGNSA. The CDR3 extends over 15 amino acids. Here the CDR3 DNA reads TGTGCCAGCACCGCGGGGGGTGCTGGGGCCAACGTCCTGACTTTC. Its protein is CASTAGGAGANVLTF.

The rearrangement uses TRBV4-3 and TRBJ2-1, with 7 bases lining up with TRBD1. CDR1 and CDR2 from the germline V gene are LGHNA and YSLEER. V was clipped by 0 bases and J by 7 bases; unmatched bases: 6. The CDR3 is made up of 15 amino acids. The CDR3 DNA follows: TGCGCCAGCAGCCAAGAGAACAGGGGCTTGAATGAGCAGTTCTTC. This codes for CASSQENRGLNEQFF.

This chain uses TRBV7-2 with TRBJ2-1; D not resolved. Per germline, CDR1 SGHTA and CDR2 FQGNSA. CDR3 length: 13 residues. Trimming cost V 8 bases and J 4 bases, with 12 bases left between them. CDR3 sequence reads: CASGRVGYNEQFF. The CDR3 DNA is TGTGCCAGCGGGCGCGTTGGGTACAATGAGCAGTTCTTC.

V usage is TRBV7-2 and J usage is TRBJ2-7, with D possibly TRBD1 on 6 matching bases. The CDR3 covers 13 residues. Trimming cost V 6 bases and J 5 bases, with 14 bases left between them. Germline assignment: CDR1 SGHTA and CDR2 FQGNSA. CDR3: CASSSTGNNEQYF. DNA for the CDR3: TGTGCCAGCAGTTCTACAGGGAACAACGAGCAGTACTTC.

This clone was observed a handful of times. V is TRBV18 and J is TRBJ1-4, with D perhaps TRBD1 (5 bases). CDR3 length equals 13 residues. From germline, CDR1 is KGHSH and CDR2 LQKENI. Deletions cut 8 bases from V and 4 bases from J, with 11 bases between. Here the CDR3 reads CASTDRLNEKLFF. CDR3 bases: TGTGCCAGCACCGACAGACTTAATGAAAAACTGTTTTTT.

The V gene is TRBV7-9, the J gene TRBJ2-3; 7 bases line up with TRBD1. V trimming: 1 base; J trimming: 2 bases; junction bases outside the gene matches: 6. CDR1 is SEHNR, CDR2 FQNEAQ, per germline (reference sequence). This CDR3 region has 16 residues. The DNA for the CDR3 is TGTGCCAGCAGCTTAGACAGGGGATACGTCACAGATACGCAGTATTTT. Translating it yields CASSLDRGYVTDTQYF.